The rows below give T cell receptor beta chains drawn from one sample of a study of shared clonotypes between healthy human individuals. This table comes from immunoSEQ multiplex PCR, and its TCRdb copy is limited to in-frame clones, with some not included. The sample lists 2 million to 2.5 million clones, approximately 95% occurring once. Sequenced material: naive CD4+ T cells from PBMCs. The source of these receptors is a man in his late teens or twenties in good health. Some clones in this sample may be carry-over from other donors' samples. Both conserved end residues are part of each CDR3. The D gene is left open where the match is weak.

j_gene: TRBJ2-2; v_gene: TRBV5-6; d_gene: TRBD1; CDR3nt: TGTGCCAGCAGAAGGGACAGGGGTGGCACCGGGGAGCTGTTTTTT; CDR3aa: CASRRDRGGTGELFF
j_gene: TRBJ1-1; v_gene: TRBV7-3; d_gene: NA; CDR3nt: TGTGCCAGCAGCTTAATAGGAGGGCCGGCTCTGAACACTGAAGCTTTCTTT; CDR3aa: CASSLIGGPALNTEAFF
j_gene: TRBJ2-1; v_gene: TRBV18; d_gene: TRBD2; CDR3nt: TGTGCCAGCTCACCACCGGGACTAGCGGGGGATGAGCAGTTCTTC; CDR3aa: CASSPPGLAGDEQFF
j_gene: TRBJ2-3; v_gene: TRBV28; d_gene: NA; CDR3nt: TGTGCCAGCAGTCACTGGGTCCCCACAGATACGCAGTATTTT; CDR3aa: CASSHWVPTDTQYF
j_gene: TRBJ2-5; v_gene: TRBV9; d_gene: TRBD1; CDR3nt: TGTGCCAGCAGCGTAGGAGGGGGCCGGATTGGGGAGACCCAGTACTTC; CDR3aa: CASSVGGGRIGETQYF
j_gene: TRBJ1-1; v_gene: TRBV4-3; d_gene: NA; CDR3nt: TGCGCCAGCAGCCAAGATCGGTTTAGAAAGAGGAACACTGAAGCTTTCTTT; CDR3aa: CASSQDRFRKRNTEAFF
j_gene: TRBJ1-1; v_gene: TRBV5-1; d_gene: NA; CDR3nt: TGCGCCAGCAGCTTCGCCCCGTCGCCCAACACTGAAGCTTTCTTT; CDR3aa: CASSFAPSPNTEAFF
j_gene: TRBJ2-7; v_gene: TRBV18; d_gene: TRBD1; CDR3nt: TGTGCCAGCTCACTGCTTTCAGGGGGCTACGAGCAGTACTTC; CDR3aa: CASSLLSGGYEQYF
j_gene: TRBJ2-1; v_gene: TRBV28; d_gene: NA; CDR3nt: TGTGCCAGCAGCTTCCTTAGTGGTGGGGTGAGTGATGAGCAGTTCTTC; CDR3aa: CASSFLSGGVSDEQFF
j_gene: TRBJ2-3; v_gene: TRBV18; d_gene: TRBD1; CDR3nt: TGTGCCAGCTCCAGGGACAGTACCACAGATACGCAGTATTTT; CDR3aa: CASSRDSTTDTQYF
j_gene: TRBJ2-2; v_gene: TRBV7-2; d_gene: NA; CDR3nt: TGTGCCAGCAGCTTAGCCGGCCGGGCCCCGGGGACCGGGGAGCTGTTTTTT; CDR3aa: CASSLAGRAPGTGELFF
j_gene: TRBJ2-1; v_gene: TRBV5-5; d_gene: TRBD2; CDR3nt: TGTGCCAGCAGCTTGCAAGGGAGGGCCGAATATGAGCAGTTCTTC; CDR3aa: CASSLQGRAEYEQFF